A selection of T cell receptor beta chains follows, all from one sample in a study of CD4 T cells in relation to SARS-CoV-2 and coronaviruses. No antigen is known for these receptors. Only in-frame clones appear in the TCRdb table, and some are missing; sequencing was by immunoSEQ multiplex PCR. The data contain about 38,000 clones, roughly 80% of them singletons. Sequencing input: memory CD4+ T cells from PBMCs, cultured in vitro. These TCRs come from an adult with COVID-19. The CDR3 runs from the conserved cysteine through the conserved F or W. A D gene is named only where the DNA matches it firmly. A clone size is listed for some rows: how often the clone was seen (once, few, many), or a class if it is expanded.

j_call v_call d_call cdr3_length clone_size cdr3_nt cdr3_aa
TRBJ1-1 TRBV7-8 - 14 - TGTGCCAGCAGCTTAGCAGAACTGAACACTGAAGCTTTCTTT CASSLAELNTEAFF
TRBJ2-7 TRBV2 TRBD1 14 few TGTGCCAGCAGATATCTGGGACAGGGGGCCGAGCAGTACTTC CASRYLGQGAEQYF
TRBJ2-5 TRBV29-1 TRBD2 12 - TGCAGCGTCGCAAGCGGGAGGGAGACCCAGTACTTC CSVASGRETQYF
TRBJ2-7 TRBV4-1 - 17 - TGCGCCAGCAGCCAGATCCGGACCGGGGCCCTCTCATACGAGCAGTACTTC CASSQIRTGALSYEQYF
TRBJ2-6 TRBV15 - 15 - TGTGCCACCAGCAGAGGACAGTCTGGGGCCAACGTCCTGACTTTC CATSRGQSGANVLTF
TRBJ1-5 TRBV10-1 - 16 - TGCGCCAGCACCCCCCGATGTCGGGGCTATGGTCAGCCCCAGCATTTT CASTPRCRGYGQPQHF
TRBJ2-2 TRBV7-3 TRBD1 14 few TGTGCCAGCAGCCCGGGACAGGGCTCCGGGGAGCTGTTTTTT CASSPGQGSGELFF
TRBJ1-4 TRBV7-3 - 16 - TGTGCCAGCAGCTTAAGGGGGCCAGGGGATAATGAAAAACTGTTTTTT CASSLRGPGDNEKLFF
TRBJ1-5 TRBV6-5 - 13 - TGTGCCAGCAGTTCCCTCCTTAATCAGCCCCAGCATTTT CASSSLLNQPQHF
TRBJ2-6 TRBV28 - 13 once TGTGCCAGCAGTTTGGGTCTACAGACGGTCCTGACTTTC CASSLGLQTVLTF
TRBJ2-7 TRBV30 TRBD2 15 - TGTGCCTGGAGTGTTTTTGGACTAGCCGCCTACGAGCAGTACTTC CAWSVFGLAAYEQYF
TRBJ2-7 TRBV7-9 TRBD2 18 - TGTGCCAGCAGCTTACAAAACCTAACTAGCGAAACCACTTACGAGCAGTACTTC CASSLQNLTSETTYEQYF
TRBJ1-2 TRBV6-5 - 12 - TGTGCCAGCAGTTTAGAGGGTGCGGGCTACACCTTC CASSLEGAGYTF
TRBJ1-1 TRBV6-2/TRBV6-3 - 14 - TGTGCCAGCAGTTACTTTAGTCAGGGAACTGAAGCTTTCTTT CASSYFSQGTEAFF
TRBJ1-6 TRBV14 TRBD1 16 - TGTGCCAGCAGCCCGGACAGGGGACGGGATAATTCACCCCTCCACTTT CASSPDRGRDNSPLHF
TRBJ1-6 TRBV6-5 TRBD1 14 - TGTGCCAGCAGTAGGGGACAGGACCATTCACCCCTCCACTTT CASSRGQDHSPLHF
TRBJ2-2 TRBV7-9 TRBD1 15 once TGTGCCAGCAGCCGGGACAGGGGAAGCACCGGGGAGCTGTTTTTT CASSRDRGSTGELFF
TRBJ1-1 TRBV27 - 13 - TGTGCCAGCCGGACTGTCATGAACACTGAAGCTTTCTTT CASRTVMNTEAFF
TRBJ2-1 TRBV7-8 TRBD2 19 - TGTGCCAGCAGACCAAGGACTAGCGGGAGATCGTTGCGTTTCAATGAGCAGTTCTTC CASRPRTSGRSLRFNEQFF
TRBJ1-4 TRBV24-1 - 13 - TGTGCCACCAGTACCAGCGGGGATGAAAAACTGTTTTTT CATSTSGDEKLFF
TRBJ2-3 TRBV7-3 - 15 - TGTGCCAGCAGCGCGGGACTTCTTAACACAGATACGCAGTATTTT CASSAGLLNTDTQYF
TRBJ2-2 TRBV7-3 - 14 few TGTGCCAGCAGTTCCGGGCCATCCACCGGGGAGCTGTTTTTT CASSSGPSTGELFF
TRBJ2-1 TRBV15 - 19 - TGTGCCACCAGCAACAGACCGGCGGGAGTGGGTCAGCAGGGGAATGAGCAGTTCTTC CATSNRPAGVGQQGNEQFF
TRBJ2-7 TRBV28 TRBD2 13 - TGTGCCAGCATTACACCGGGAGGGAGAGAGCAGTACTTC CASITPGGREQYF
TRBJ2-3 TRBV19 - 12 once TGTGCCAGTAGTATCACTAGGGATACGCAGTATTTT CASSITRDTQYF
TRBJ1-1 TRBV10-3 TRBD1 13 - TGTGCCATCAGTGGCCGGGACAGCACTGAAGCTTTCTTT CAISGRDSTEAFF
TRBJ2-3 TRBV11-2 TRBD2 15 - TGTGCCAGCAGCACAACGACTAGCGGTGCTGATACGCAGTATTTT CASSTTTSGADTQYF
TRBJ2-5 TRBV10-2 - 14 - TGCGCCAGCGTTAGGGACCGACCAGGAGAGACCCAGTACTTC CASVRDRPGETQYF
TRBJ2-7 TRBV19 TRBD1 16 - TGTGCCAGTAGTATGCGACAGGGTTTGAAGGCCTACGAGCAGTACTTC CASSMRQGLKAYEQYF
TRBJ1-1 TRBV11-2 TRBD1 15 - TGTGCCAGCAGCTTAGTGGACAGGATGGCCACTGAAGCTTTCTTT CASSLVDRMATEAFF
TRBJ2-3 TRBV3-1/TRBV3-2 - 15 few TGTGCCAGCAGCCGAGGGACTTTAATCACAGATACGCAGTATTTT CASSRGTLITDTQYF
TRBJ1-3 TRBV9 - 14 - TGTGCCAGCAGCGTAGTAGGCTCCGCGAACACCATATATTTT CASSVVGSANTIYF
TRBJ1-2 TRBV7-2 TRBD1 17 - TGTGCCAGCAGCTTAGTTAGTGGACAGGGGGCTCACTATGGCTACACCTTC CASSLVSGQGAHYGYTF
TRBJ1-2 TRBV27 TRBD1 13 - TGTGCCAGCAGCTTACAGGGGGCGAACGGCTACACCTTC CASSLQGANGYTF
TRBJ2-1 TRBV3-1/TRBV3-2 - 16 - TGTGCCAGCACCCCCCTGGGACAGCGGGAGAGGGGTGAGCAGTTCTTC CASTPLGQRERGEQFF
TRBJ2-3 TRBV19 - 15 - TGTGCCAGTAGCGCCGGGGTAACCTTCACAGATACGCAGTATTTT CASSAGVTFTDTQYF
TRBJ2-1 TRBV6-5 - 13 - TGTGCCAGCAGCAGGGGGGTCAGGAATGAGCAGTTCTTC CASSRGVRNEQFF
TRBJ1-2 TRBV2 - 10 - TGTGCCAGCAGTGACACCGGCTACACCTTC CASSDTGYTF
TRBJ2-7 TRBV18 - 11 few TGTGCCAGCTCCCCCGCCTACGAGCAGTACTTC CASSPAYEQYF
TRBJ2-1 TRBV11-1 TRBD2 16 - TGTGCCAGCAGCTCGGGACTAGCGGGAATAGGCAATGAGCAGTTCTTC CASSSGLAGIGNEQFF
TRBJ1-5 TRBV2 - 15 few TGTGCCAGCAGGGACCTACCGGGCCTTCAGCAGCCCCAGCATTTT CASRDLPGLQQPQHF
TRBJ1-1 TRBV9 TRBD1 17 once TGTGCCAGCAGCGTAGGTCTTGACAGGGGACCAAACACTGAAGCTTTCTTT CASSVGLDRGPNTEAFF
TRBJ1-4 TRBV28 - 14 - TGTGCCAGCCTCGAGGCGGTGTCAGGGGAAAAACTGTTTTTT CASLEAVSGEKLFF
TRBJ2-5 TRBV18 - 13 once TGTGCCAGCTCACCCGGGAAATCAGAGACCCAGTACTTC CASSPGKSETQYF
TRBJ1-6 TRBV5-1 - 15 few TGCGCCAGCAGCTTGGGCACGTTGGATAATTCACCCCTCCACTTT CASSLGTLDNSPLHF
TRBJ2-3 TRBV7-9 - 15 few TGTGCCAGCAGCTCCCAGGGGCTGAGCACAGATACGCAGTATTTT CASSSQGLSTDTQYF
TRBJ2-7 TRBV6-2/TRBV6-3 - 13 - TGTGCCAGCAGTCCCAATCGGAACTACGAGCAGTACTTC CASSPNRNYEQYF
TRBJ2-2 TRBV3-1/TRBV3-2 TRBD2 15 - TGTGCCAGCAGCCTTACTAGCGGAAACACCGGGGAGCTGTTTTTT CASSLTSGNTGELFF
TRBJ2-1 TRBV3-1/TRBV3-2 TRBD2 16 - TGTGCCAGCAGCCGACGGGGGACTAGCGGGAGGTTTGAGCAGTTCTTC CASSRRGTSGRFEQFF
TRBJ2-2 TRBV27 - 16 - TGTGCCAGCAGATCTCTCCGGGACTTATACACCGGGGAGCTGTTTTTT CASRSLRDLYTGELFF
TRBJ1-2 TRBV28 - 13 few TGTGCCAGCAGGGACCCGACTAACTATGGCTACACCTTC CASRDPTNYGYTF
TRBJ1-6 TRBV23-1 - 17 - TGCGCCAGCAAACAAATACCCCAGGGAAACAATAATTCACCCCTCCACTTT CASKQIPQGNNNSPLHF
TRBJ2-1 TRBV3-1/TRBV3-2 TRBD2 17 - TGTGCCAGCAGCCAAACTGCCGGGACTAGCGGAGACAATGAGCAGTTCTTC CASSQTAGTSGDNEQFF
TRBJ1-1 TRBV10-3 - 15 - TGTGCCATCAGTGAGTCAGAGGTGGGGGGCACTGAAGCTTTCTTT CAISESEVGGTEAFF
TRBJ2-2 TRBV9 - 14 - TGTGCCAGCAGCGTAGAAGGGTACACCGGGGAGCTGTTTTTT CASSVEGYTGELFF